This T cell receptor beta chain is drawn from a study of blood T cell repertoires in COVID-19 (dated by TCRdb to 2020 to 2022). In terms of the full investigation: Collaborator samples came from the United States, Italy and Spain and covered acute and convalescent phases of COVID-19. The prospective study material was composed of cDNA or gDNA derived from T cells, B-cell-depleted T cells, or PBMCs. The repertoires were released in a freely available public database intended as a resource for research on the immune response to SARS-CoV-2. The samples were drawn from two sources: the first 160 participants of the ongoing ImmuneRACE study, and some 1,300 subjects contributed by 6 global collaborators. Where HLA class I and class II types were available, the types were taken from metadata supplied by the sample provider, not from assay-based typing. The dataset comprised deeply sampled blood TCRbeta repertoires from subjects exposed to, actively infected with, or recovered from COVID-19. Sample metadata almost always included a de-identified subject ID, COVID-19 status, age in years and sex. Study-wide findings and limitations: Clinical and demographic metadata were provided uncurated, with the amount varying by source and participant.

TCRbeta CDR3 regions were amplified from genomic DNA using the immunoSEQ Assay, a bias-controlled multiplex PCR. The paper's processing steps were these. Within the assay, amplification of reference gene primers was used to estimate how many nucleated cells each sample contained. To quantify the absolute abundance of each unique TCRbeta CDR3 rearrangement, sequence reads were collapsed and filtered. For each sample, productive Simpson clonality was calculated by taking the square root of Simpson's diversity index across productive rearrangements. This is the immuneACCESS table as TCRdb keeps it, with only in-frame sequences that have V and J called. A part of the clones is gone; compared with another copy, unresolved V genes explain less than half, and the rest is unexplained. The DNA was the basis for D and trimming; V, J and clone size are from that table. The sample has about 140,000 clones on record, under 85% of them singletons. About 1.5% of the sample goes to the ten largest clones.

There are 16 amino acids in the CDR3, from cysteine to phenylalanine inclusive. Just CDR3 DNA is preserved here, 48 bases in frame from base 1. For CDR1 and CDR2, the germline V gene lists SGHVS and FNYEAQ. V and J are truncated by 4 bases and 4 bases respectively, leaving an intervening sequence of 17 bases. Points on this clone: No cognate antigen has been identified for it. Qualities for individual bases were not recorded, and no much larger clone is one base off.

Enrolling through a virtual design, the prospective study's participants ranged in age from roughly 18 to 90 years and lived across around 25 United States geographic areas. In the prospective study, cohorts were assigned on the basis of participant-reported clinical history obtained from a screening survey and a study questionnaire. Exposed participants had been in contact with someone with a PCR-confirmed or clinician-diagnosed COVID-19 case within 2 weeks of study entry. In the prospective study, mobile phlebotomists collected whole blood, serum and a nasopharyngeal or oropharyngeal swab from each participant. Additional blood draws and questionnaires over a 2-month period could optionally be provided by prospective study participants. Prospective study blood samples were shipped either frozen or at room temperature before DNA extraction.

Input material: PBMCs or T cells enriched from blood (not recorded which). The receptor was derived from a woman aged 18-35 years who had been exposed to COVID-19. In this chain, TRBV7-6 is recombined with TRBJ2-1; the D gene is perhaps TRBD2, on 6 matching bases. CDR3 loop: CASSSRWLAIYNEQFF. The DNA sequence reads TGTGCCAGCAGCTCGCGTTGGCTAGCGATTTACAATGAGCAGTTCTTC.